This entry describes one T cell receptor (beta chain). The antigen is undetermined. The PCR used 60 Vbeta and 13 Jbeta primers. The table came from immunoSEQ multiplex PCR; TCRdb's copy has only in-frame clones and leaves some out. The data hold 200,000 to 250,000 clones, with 60% to 80% observed a single time. There are 13 residues in the CDR3. Germline V gene data show CDR1 as SGHTS and CDR2 as YDEGEE. V shed 0 bases and J shed 8 bases, with 9 bases lying between them. The sample belongs to a study of cytomegalovirus exposure and HLA in healthy donors. Findings of the study overall: In a later analysis, TCR beta V- and J-gene trimming was associated with a missense DCLRE1C variant. Upon later analysis, TCR association rates were observed to vary by HLA locus, being highest for DRB1 and lowest for HLA-C.

The sequence was collected from a woman under 40 in good health and CMV-seronegative. The sequenced sample was PBMCs. The V call is TRBV5-8, the J call TRBJ2-1; D may be TRBD2 (6 bases). CDR3 residues: CASSLGGEDEQFF. The CDR3 nucleotides are TGTGCCAGCAGCTTGGGGGGGGAGGATGAGCAGTTCTTC.